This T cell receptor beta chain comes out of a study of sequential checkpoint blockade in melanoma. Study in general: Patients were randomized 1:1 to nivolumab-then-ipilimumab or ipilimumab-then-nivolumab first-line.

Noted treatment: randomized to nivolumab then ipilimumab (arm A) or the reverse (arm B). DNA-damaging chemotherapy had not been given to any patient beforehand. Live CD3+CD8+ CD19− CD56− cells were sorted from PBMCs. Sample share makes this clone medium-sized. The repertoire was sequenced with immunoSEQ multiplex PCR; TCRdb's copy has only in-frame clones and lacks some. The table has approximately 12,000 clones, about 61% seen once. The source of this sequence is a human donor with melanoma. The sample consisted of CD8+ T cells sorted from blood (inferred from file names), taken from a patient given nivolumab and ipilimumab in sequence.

In DNA, the CDR3 is TGTGCCAGCAGCACAGGGATAGGAGGCTATGGCTACACCTTC. Protein product: CASSTGIGGYGYTF. The V gene is TRBV13, the J gene TRBJ1-2; the D gene is possibly TRBD1 (6 bases). Germline values: CDR1 PRHDT, CDR2 FYEKMQ (reference sequence). There are 14 residues in the CDR3. Trimming shortened V by 5 bases and J by 4 bases, and 14 bases separated the two germline ends.